This T cell receptor beta chain was sequenced in a study of blood T cell repertoires in COVID-19 (TCRdb year 2020). About the full investigation: Samples from collaborators originated in the United States, Italy and Spain and spanned both the acute and convalescent phases of COVID-19. The material from the prospective study consisted of cDNA or gDNA derived from T cells, B-cell-depleted T cells, or PBMCs. Subjects who had been exposed to COVID-19, were actively infected with it, or had recovered from it provided the deeply sampled blood TCRbeta repertoires that made up the dataset. The repertoires were made available in a free public database intended to serve as a resource for research on the immune response to SARS-CoV-2. Samples were obtained from the ongoing ImmuneRACE study (first 160 participants) and from 1,200 or so subjects provided by 6 global collaborators. Sample metadata almost always included a de-identified subject ID, COVID-19 status, age in years and sex. HLA class I and class II types, where available, came from metadata supplied by the sample provider rather than from assay-based typing. Overall results and qualifications from the work: The quantity of clinical and demographic metadata differed by source and by participant and was supplied without curation.

Details on this clone: What this receptor recognizes is not known. No base-level quality is on record; no much larger clone is a single base apart.

TCRbeta CDR3 regions were amplified from genomic DNA by means of the immunoSEQ Assay, a bias-controlled multiplex PCR. Turning to the authors' computational methods: Within the assay, amplification of reference gene primers was used to estimate how many nucleated cells each sample contained. Sequence reads were collapsed and filtered to measure the absolute abundance of every unique TCRbeta CDR3 rearrangement. For each sample, productive Simpson clonality was calculated as the square root of Simpson's diversity index across productive rearrangements. TCRdb stores this immuneACCESS table with in-frame sequences only. Part of the clones is absent; in the studies checked, under half of the shortfall reflects unresolved V genes, and no reason is known for the rest. That table furnishes V, J and clone size, whereas the DNA furnished D and trimming. Counted in this sample were approximately 46,000 clones; under 85% of them appeared once. The top ten hold 12% of the sample.

V trim: 10 bases; J trim: 3 bases; unmatched bases: 16. Counted from cysteine to phenylalanine, this CDR3 has 18 amino acids. Only the CDR3 part of the read is kept: 54 bases, read in frame from the first base. The germline V gene supplies CDR1 SNHLY and CDR2 FYNNEI. The collaborating institutions used their own protocols to collect whole blood in K2EDTA tubes. For TCRbeta analysis, collaborators shipped samples as frozen whole blood, isolated PBMCs, or DNA extracted from either of those sample types. The receptor comes from a human donor in a cohort sampled during active COVID-19. The rearranged chain carries TRBV2 and TRBJ2-1, and TRBD1 aligns with 12 junction nucleotides. The sequenced sample was peripheral blood. CDR3 sequence: CAISPTGTGGLNYNEQFF. The bases are TGTGCCATATCCCCAACCGGGACAGGGGGCTTAAACTACAATGAGCAGTTCTTC.